This T cell receptor (beta chain) was sequenced for a study of CD4 T cells in relation to SARS-CoV-2 and coronaviruses. This clone was observed once. Its antigen is not identified. Germline lookup yields CDR1 LNHNV and CDR2 YYDKDF (reference sequence). Trimming pared 4 bases from V and 9 bases from J, leaving 13 bases between. The CDR3 totals 13 residues. The table came from immunoSEQ multiplex PCR; TCRdb's copy has only in-frame clones and leaves some out. The sample has about 41,000 clones, approximately 80% seen once. The material sequenced was naive CD4+ T cells from PBMCs, cultured in vitro. The sample's subset: naive CD4+ T cells isolated by negative enrichment. The source is an adult with COVID-19. This sequence joins TRBV15 and TRBJ2-1, with D unresolved. CDR3 coding DNA: TGTGCCACCAGCAATGGGTTAGCCATTGAGCAGTTCTTC. This translates into CATSNGLAIEQFF.